This T cell receptor (beta chain) was found in a study of blood T cell repertoires in COVID-19. The CDR3 loop spans 15 amino acids. Germline V gives CDR1 MNHEY, CDR2 SVGEGT. The V and J ends lost 2 bases and 3 bases respectively, with 13 bases between them. The repertoire was sequenced with immunoSEQ multiplex PCR; TCRdb's copy has only in-frame clones and lacks some. The data hold fewer than 300,000 clones, with roughly nine tenths observed a single time. The chain joins TRBV6-2 or TRBV6-3 to TRBJ1-2; no clear D. This TCR derives from a man aged 35-49 years who had recovered from COVID-19. The sequenced sample was peripheral blood. CDR3 residues: CASSYPPSGDYGYTF. In DNA form, the CDR3 reads TGTGCCAGCAGTTACCCCCCCTCCGGGGACTATGGCTACACCTTC.